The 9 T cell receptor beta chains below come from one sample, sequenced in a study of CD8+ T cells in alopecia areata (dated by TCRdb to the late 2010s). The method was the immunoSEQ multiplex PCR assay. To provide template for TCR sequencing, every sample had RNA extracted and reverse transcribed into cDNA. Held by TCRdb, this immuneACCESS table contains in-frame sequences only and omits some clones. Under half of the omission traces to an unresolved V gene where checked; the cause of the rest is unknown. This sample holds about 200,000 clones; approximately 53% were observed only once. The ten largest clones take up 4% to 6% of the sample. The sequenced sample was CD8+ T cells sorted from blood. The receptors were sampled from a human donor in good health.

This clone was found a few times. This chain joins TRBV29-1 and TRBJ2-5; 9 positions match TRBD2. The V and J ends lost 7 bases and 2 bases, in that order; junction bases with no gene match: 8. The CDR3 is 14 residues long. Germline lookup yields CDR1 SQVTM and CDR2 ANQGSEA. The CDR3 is CSAEERGAQETQYF. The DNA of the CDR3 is TGCAGCGCGGAAGAGCGGGGGGCACAAGAGACCCAGTACTTC. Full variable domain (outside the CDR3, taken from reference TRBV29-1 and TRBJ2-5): SAVISQKPSRDICQRGTSLTIQCQVDSQVTMMFWYRQQPGQSLTLIATANQGSEATYESGFVIDKFPISRPNLTFSTLTVSNMSPEDSSIYLCSAEERGAQETQYFGPGTRLLVL.

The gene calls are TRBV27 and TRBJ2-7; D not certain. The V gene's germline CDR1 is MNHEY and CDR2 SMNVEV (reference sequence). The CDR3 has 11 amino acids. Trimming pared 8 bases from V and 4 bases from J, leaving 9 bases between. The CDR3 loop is CASGPRYEQYF. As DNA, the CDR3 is TGTGCCAGCGGCCCCCGGTACGAGCAGTACTTC.

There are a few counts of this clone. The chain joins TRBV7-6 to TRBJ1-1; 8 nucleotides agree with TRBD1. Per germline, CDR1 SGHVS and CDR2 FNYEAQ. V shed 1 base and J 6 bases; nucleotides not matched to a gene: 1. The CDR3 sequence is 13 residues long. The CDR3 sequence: CASSLEQGAEAFF. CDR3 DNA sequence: TGTGCCAGCAGCTTAGAACAGGGGGCTGAAGCTTTCTTT.

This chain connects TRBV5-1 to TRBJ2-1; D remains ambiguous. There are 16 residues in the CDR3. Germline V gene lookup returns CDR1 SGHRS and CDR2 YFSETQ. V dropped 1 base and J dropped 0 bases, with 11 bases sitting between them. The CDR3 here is CASSLYVLPSYNEQFF. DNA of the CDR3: TGCGCCAGCAGCTTGTATGTACTACCCTCCTACAATGAGCAGTTCTTC.

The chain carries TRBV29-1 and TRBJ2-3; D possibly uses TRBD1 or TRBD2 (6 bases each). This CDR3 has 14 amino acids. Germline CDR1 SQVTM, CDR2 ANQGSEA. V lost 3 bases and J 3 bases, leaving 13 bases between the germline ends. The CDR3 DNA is TGCAGCGTTGATCCGGGGGCGACGACAGATACGCAGTATTTT. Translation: CSVDPGATTDTQYF.

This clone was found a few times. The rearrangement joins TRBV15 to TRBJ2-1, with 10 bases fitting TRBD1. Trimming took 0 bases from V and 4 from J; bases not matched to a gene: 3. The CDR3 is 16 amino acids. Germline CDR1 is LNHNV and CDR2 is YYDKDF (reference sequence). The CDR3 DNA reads TGTGCCACCAGCAGAGATCGGGACAGGGGATACAATGAGCAGTTCTTC. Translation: CATSRDRDRGYNEQFF.

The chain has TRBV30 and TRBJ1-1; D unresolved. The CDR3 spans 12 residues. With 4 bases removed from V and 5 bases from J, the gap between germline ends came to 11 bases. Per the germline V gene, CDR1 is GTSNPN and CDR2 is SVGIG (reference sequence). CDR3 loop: CAWTEGGTEAFF. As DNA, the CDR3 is TGTGCCTGGACGGAGGGAGGGACTGAAGCTTTCTTT. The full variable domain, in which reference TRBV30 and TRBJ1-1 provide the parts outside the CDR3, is SQTIHQWPATLVQPVGSPLSLECTVEGTSNPNLYWYRQAAGRGLQLLFYSVGIGQISSEVPQNLSASRPQDRQFILSSKKLLLSDSGFYLCAWTEGGTEAFFGQGTRLTVV.

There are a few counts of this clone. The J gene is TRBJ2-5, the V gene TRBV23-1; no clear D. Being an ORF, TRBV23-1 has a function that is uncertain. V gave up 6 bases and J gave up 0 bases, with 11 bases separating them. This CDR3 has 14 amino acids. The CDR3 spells CASSLLRDQETQYF. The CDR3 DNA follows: TGCGCCAGCAGCCTGCTTCGGGACCAAGAGACCCAGTACTTC.

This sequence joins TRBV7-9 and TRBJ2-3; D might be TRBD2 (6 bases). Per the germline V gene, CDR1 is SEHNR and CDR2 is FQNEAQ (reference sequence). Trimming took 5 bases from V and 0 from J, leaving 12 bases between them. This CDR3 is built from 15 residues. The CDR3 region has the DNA TGTGCCAGCAGCACCTTAGCGGAAAGCACAGATACGCAGTATTTT. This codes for CASSTLAESTDTQYF.